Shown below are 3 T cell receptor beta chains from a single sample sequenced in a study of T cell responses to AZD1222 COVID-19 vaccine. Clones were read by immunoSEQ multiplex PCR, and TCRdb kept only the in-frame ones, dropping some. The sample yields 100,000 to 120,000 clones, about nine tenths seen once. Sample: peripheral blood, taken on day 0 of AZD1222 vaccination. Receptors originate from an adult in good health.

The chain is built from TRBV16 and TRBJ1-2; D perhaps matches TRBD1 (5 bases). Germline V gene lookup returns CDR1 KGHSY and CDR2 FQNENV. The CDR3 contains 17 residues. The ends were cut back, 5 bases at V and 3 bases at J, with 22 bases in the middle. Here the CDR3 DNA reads TGTGCCAGCAGCAGGGGTACTACTGCGGGGCACGACTATGGCTACACCTTC. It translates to CASSRGTTAGHDYGYTF.

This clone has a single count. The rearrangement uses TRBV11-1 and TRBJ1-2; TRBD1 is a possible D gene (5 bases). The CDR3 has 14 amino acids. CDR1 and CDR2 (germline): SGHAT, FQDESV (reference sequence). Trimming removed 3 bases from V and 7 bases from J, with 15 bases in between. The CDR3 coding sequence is TGTGCCAGCAGCTTCTCCAGGGAAGGCCTTGGCTACACCTTC. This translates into CASSFSREGLGYTF.

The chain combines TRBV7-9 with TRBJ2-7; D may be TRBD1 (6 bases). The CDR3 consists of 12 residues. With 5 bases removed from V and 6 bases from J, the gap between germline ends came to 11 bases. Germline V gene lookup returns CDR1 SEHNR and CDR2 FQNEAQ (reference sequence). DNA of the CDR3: TGTGCCAGCAGCACCCAGGGGACCGAGCAGTACTTC. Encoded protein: CASSTQGTEQYF.